This TCR beta chain was documented in a study of human versus mouse CDR3 diversity and MHC coevolution. Whole-study results and caveats: Human T cells were selected on six MHC II alleles.

About this clone: What it recognizes is unknown.

V lost 4 bases and J lost 0, with 6 bases in between. Looked up from germline, CDR1 is PRHDT and CDR2 is FYEKMQ (reference sequence). This CDR3 spans 13 amino acids. The assay was immunoSEQ multiplex PCR, and TCRdb's table has in-frame clones only and misses some. The sample records 60,000 or so clones, approximately 94% being singletons. The source is a person between 55 and 69 years old in good health. The genes are TRBV13 and TRBJ1-1; possible D gene TRBD1, 6 bases. The sequenced sample consisted of naive CD4+ T cells from blood. Subset of the sample: CD45RO-negative CD62L-positive naive CD4 T cells. The CDR3 is CASSYRVNTEAFF. The DNA for the CDR3 is TGTGCCAGCAGCTACAGGGTGAACACTGAAGCTTTCTTT.